Listed below are T cell receptor beta chains from one sample, sequenced in a study of OX40 agonist ivuxolimab in advanced cancers. TCRdb keeps only in-frame clones here, not all; method: immunoSEQ multiplex PCR. The table lists 39,000 or so clones, approximately 86% of them singletons. The input for sequencing was CD4+ or CD8+ T cells sorted from blood, taken in a trial of the OX40 agonist ivuxolimab. Receptor source: an adult with an advanced solid tumor such as melanoma, head and neck, liver or kidney cancer. Each CDR3 is given with its conserved first and last residue. Fields, in order: clone size, V gene, J gene, D gene, CDR3 protein, CDR3 DNA. The D gene is left open where the match is weak. Expanded clones get a size class; other rows say once, few or many, or leave the size out.

>.|TRBV5-8|TRBJ2-1|.
CASSLQGGNNEQFF
TGTGCCAGCAGCTTGCAGGGTGGGAATAATGAGCAGTTCTTC
>.|TRBV30|TRBJ2-4|.
CAWKGQLLAKNIQYF
TGTGCCTGGAAAGGCCAGCTACTAGCCAAAAACATTCAGTACTTC
>.|TRBV4-3|TRBJ1-1|.
CASSQDRGSNTEAFF
TGCGCCAGCAGCCAAGATCGCGGGTCGAACACTGAAGCTTTCTTT
>.|TRBV5-1|TRBJ2-1|.
CASSTYNEQFF
TGCGCCAGCAGCACTTACAATGAGCAGTTCTTC
>.|TRBV30|TRBJ1-6|TRBD1
CAWSSGTGNPPLHF
TGTGCCTGGAGTTCCGGGACAGGGAACCCTCCCCTCCACTTT
>.|TRBV27|TRBJ2-2|.
CASSLSGELFF
TGTGCCAGCAGTTTATCCGGGGAGCTGTTTTTT
>.|TRBV29-1|TRBJ2-7|.
CSVEDQTSSYEQYF
TGCAGCGTTGAAGATCAGACATCCTCCTACGAGCAGTACTTC
>.|TRBV2|TRBJ2-5|.
CASSEIDFPLLTQYF
TGTGCCAGCAGTGAGATTGATTTTCCCCTTTTGACCCAGTACTTC
>.|TRBV19|TRBJ1-5|.
CASGLGVGNQPQHF
TGTGCCAGCGGGTTAGGGGTGGGCAATCAGCCCCAGCATTTT
>.|TRBV19|TRBJ2-1|TRBD2
CASSPGLAGVFSYNEQFF
TGTGCCAGTAGTCCGGGACTAGCGGGAGTATTTTCCTACAATGAGCAGTTCTTC
>.|TRBV19|TRBJ2-1|TRBD1
CASSIGTGKWTGAYNEQFF
TGTGCCAGTAGTATCGGGACAGGGAAGTGGACAGGAGCCTACAATGAGCAGTTCTTC
>.|TRBV28|TRBJ2-2|TRBD1
CASSPGTGTGELFF
TGTGCCAGCAGTCCCGGGACAGGGACCGGGGAGCTGTTTTTT
>.|TRBV6-5|TRBJ1-2|.
CASTHPLGDYGYTF
TGTGCCAGCACTCATCCCCTTGGGGACTATGGCTACACCTTC
>.|TRBV9|TRBJ1-4|TRBD1
CASSVEGQENEKLFF
TGTGCCAGCAGCGTAGAAGGACAGGAGAATGAAAAACTGTTTTTT
>.|TRBV2|TRBJ1-2|TRBD1
CASRGQEDYGYTF
TGTGCCAGCAGGGGACAGGAAGACTATGGCTACACCTTC
>once|TRBV4-3|TRBJ2-2|.
CASSQDGGAGELFF
TGCGCCAGCAGCCAAGATGGGGGGGCAGGGGAGCTGTTTTTT
>.|TRBV9|TRBJ2-5|.
CASTETGAETQYF
TGTGCCAGCACCGAGACAGGTGCGGAGACCCAGTACTTC
>.|TRBV13|TRBJ1-2|.
CASSLGLTFNYGYTF
TGTGCCAGCAGCTTAGGCCTCACTTTTAACTATGGCTACACCTTC
>.|TRBV30|TRBJ1-1|.
CAWSAGGGAEAFF
TGTGCCTGGAGTGCAGGAGGGGGGGCTGAAGCTTTCTTT
>.|TRBV9|TRBJ2-3|TRBD1
CASSVGRGGLWESTDTQYF
TGTGCCAGCAGCGTAGGGAGAGGGGGCCTTTGGGAGAGCACAGATACGCAGTATTTT
>once|TRBV9|TRBJ1-1|TRBD1
CASTLGQGFQGAFF
TGTGCCAGCACCCTCGGACAGGGGTTCCAGGGAGCTTTCTTT
>.|TRBV4-3|TRBJ2-7|.
CASSQDHERLYEQYF
TGCGCCAGCAGCCAAGATCATGAACGCCTGTACGAGCAGTACTTC
>.|TRBV19|TRBJ1-5|.
CASIGKGLNQPQHF
TGTGCCAGTATCGGGAAAGGGCTCAATCAGCCCCAGCATTTT
>.|TRBV5-1|TRBJ2-1|TRBD2
CASSPPSGGRYNEQFF
TGCGCCAGCAGCCCCCCAAGCGGGGGGCGCTACAATGAGCAGTTCTTC
>.|TRBV27|TRBJ1-2|.
CASSGAGQPDYTF
TGTGCCAGCAGTGGGGCGGGGCAGCCTGATTACACCTTC
>.|TRBV4-3|TRBJ2-7|TRBD1
CASSQDVGTVYEQYF
TGCGCCAGCAGCCAAGATGTGGGGACAGTCTACGAGCAGTACTTC
>.|TRBV6-5|TRBJ2-3|.
CASSYLRFSDTQYF
TGTGCCAGCAGTTATTTACGCTTTTCAGATACGCAGTATTTT
>.|TRBV6-1|TRBJ1-1|.
CASSDWVWGENTEAFF
TGTGCCAGCAGTGATTGGGTATGGGGGGAGAACACTGAAGCTTTCTTT
>.|TRBV10-3|TRBJ1-4|TRBD1
CAISESGGLNEKLFF
TGTGCCATCAGTGAATCAGGGGGTTTGAATGAAAAACTGTTTTTT
>once|TRBV10-1|TRBJ1-1|.
CASSEVGHSTEAFF
TGCGCCAGCAGTGAGGTGGGACACTCAACTGAAGCTTTCTTT
>few|TRBV13|TRBJ1-1|.
CASSLGARRAFF
TGTGCCAGCAGCTTAGGGGCCCGACGAGCTTTCTTT